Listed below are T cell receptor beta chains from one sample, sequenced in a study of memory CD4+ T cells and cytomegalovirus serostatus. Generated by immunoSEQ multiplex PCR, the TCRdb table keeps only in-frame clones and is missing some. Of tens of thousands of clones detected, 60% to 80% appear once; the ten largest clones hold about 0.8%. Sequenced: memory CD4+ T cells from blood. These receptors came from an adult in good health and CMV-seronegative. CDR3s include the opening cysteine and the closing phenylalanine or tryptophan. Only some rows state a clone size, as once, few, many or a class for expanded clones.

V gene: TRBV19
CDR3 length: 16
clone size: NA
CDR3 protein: CASSIGKAHSNQPQHF

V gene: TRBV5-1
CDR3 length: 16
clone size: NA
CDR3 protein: CASSPATEGRGSPLHF

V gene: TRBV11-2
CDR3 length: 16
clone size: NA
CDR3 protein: CASSLAVGDGTDTQYF

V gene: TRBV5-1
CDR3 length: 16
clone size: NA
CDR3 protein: CASSLGTGNFRNEQFF

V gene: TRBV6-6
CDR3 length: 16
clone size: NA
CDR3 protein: CASSYSGSRGYNEQFF

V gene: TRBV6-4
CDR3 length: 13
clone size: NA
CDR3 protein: CASSASFSTEAFF

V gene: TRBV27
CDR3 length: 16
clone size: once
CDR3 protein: CASSPEGQGRNGEQYF

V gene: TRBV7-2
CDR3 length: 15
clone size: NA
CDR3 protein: CASSRLAGALDEQFF

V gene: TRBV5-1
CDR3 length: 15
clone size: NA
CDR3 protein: CASSTGDRGGETQYF

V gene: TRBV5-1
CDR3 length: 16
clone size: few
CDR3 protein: CASTRDSGATNEKLFF

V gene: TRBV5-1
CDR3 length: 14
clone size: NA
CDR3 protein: CASSGVGDKNIQYF

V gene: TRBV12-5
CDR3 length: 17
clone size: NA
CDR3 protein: CASGLRASRAMNTEAFF

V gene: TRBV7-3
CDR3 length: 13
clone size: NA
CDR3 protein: CASSHTENTEAFF

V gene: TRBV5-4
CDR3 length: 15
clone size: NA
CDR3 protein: CASSPRTGGPTEQYF

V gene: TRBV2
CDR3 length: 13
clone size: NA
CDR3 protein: CASTGDSGNTIYF

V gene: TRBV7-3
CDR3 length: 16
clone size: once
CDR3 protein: CASSGSRQVANYGYTF

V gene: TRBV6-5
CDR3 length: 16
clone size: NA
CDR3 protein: CASSYRRADSGNTIYF

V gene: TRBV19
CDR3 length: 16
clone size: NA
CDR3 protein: CASSTFATVRNTEAFF

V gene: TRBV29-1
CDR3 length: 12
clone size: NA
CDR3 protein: CSVDLGTHEQYF

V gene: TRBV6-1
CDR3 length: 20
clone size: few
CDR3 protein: CASSEARGGAFSGIAGELFF

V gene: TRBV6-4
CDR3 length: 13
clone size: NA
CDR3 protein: CASSGAGGEGYTF

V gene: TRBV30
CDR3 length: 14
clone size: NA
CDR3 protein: CAWSRRVRTYGYTF

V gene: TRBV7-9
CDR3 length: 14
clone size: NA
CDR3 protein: CASIPRESTDTQYF

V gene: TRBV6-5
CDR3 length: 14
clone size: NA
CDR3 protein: CASSPGQGVYGYTF